Below, 16 T cell receptor beta chains from the same sample are listed, as sequenced in a study of CD8 T cells in ankylosing spondylitis. Study-wide findings and caveats: What seemed typical of ankylosing spondylitis blood was a TCR beta motif built from several highly homologous variants.

Their antigen targets remain unknown. TCRdb reprocessed the 5' RACE reads with MiXCR, giving one entry per CDR3 protein. The table lists 650,000 to 800,000 distinct CDR3 sequences, 15% to 20% of them singletons, with 15% to 20% in the top ten. The specimen sequenced was blood, either unsorted or a sorted T cell fraction (not recorded which). These receptors were collected from a male donor with ankylosing spondylitis.

This clonotype was detected a few times. The chain couples TRBV29-1 to TRBJ2-7, with 10 bases fitting TRBD2. The CDR3 has 13 amino acids. The J segment lost 1 base and the V segment lost 7 bases, leaving 4 bases of the junction unmatched. Germline lookup yields CDR1 SQVTM and CDR2 ANQGSEA. This CDR3 is CSAQLAGSYEQYF. The CDR3 region has the DNA TGCAGCGCCCAACTAGCGGGATCCTACGAGCAGTACTTC.

The V gene is TRBV11-1, the J gene TRBJ2-7; D ambiguous. The CDR3 loop spans 18 amino acids. Trimming removed 5 bases from V and 4 bases from J, with 27 bases in between. Germline-derived CDR1 and CDR2 are SGHAT and FQDESV (reference sequence). The CDR3 DNA reads as TGTGCCAGCAGCATTGGGCCGGCCCAACGCGGAAGGTCATACGAGCAGTACTTC. It is translated as CASSIGPAQRGRSYEQYF.

The rearrangement joins TRBV5-1 to TRBJ1-1; D possibly corresponds to TRBD1 (5 bases). The germline gives CDR1 SGHRS, CDR2 YFSETQ. V lost 0 bases and J lost 5, with 20 bases in between. This CDR3 contains 17 residues. The CDR3 sequence is CASSLAGATPGGTEAFF. The CDR3 DNA follows: TGCGCCAGCAGCTTGGCCGGGGCCACTCCGGGGGGTACTGAAGCTTTCTTT.

This clonotype was counted a few times. The chain couples TRBV5-5 to TRBJ1-1; D not resolved. The germline gives CDR1 SGHKS, CDR2 YYEKEE (reference sequence). The CDR3 runs 15 residues. With 3 bases removed from V and 1 base from J, the gap between germline ends came to 13 bases. The CDR3 DNA sequence: TGTGCCAGCAGCTCCCACGGACCGAGGAACACTGAAGCTTTCTTT. Translated: CASSSHGPRNTEAFF.

The J gene is TRBJ1-1, the V gene TRBV25-1; D gene ambiguous. CDR3 length: 13 residues. CDR1 and CDR2 (germline): MGHDK, SYGVNS. V was clipped by 9 bases and J by 1 base, with 12 bases between them. CDR3 sequence reads: CASINTGNTEAFF. In DNA, the CDR3 is TGTGCCAGTATCAACACCGGGAACACTGAAGCTTTCTTT.

This chain links TRBV7-2 with TRBJ2-1; TRBD1 aligns across 7 bases. This CDR3 comprises 15 residues. Germline-derived CDR1 and CDR2 are SGHTA and FQGNSA. With 5 bases clipped from V and 4 bases from J, the junction kept 8 bases outside the gene matches. The CDR3, as DNA: TGTGCCAGCAGCCTTTCCCCGGGACAGTACAATGAGCAGTTCTTC. Its translation: CASSLSPGQYNEQFF.

This clonotype was counted only a few times. The chain couples TRBV10-2 to TRBJ2-5; D uncertain. V was trimmed by 9 bases and J by 5 bases, leaving 19 bases between them. This CDR3 has 14 amino acids. Germline assignment: CDR1 WSHSY and CDR2 SAAADI. The CDR3 here is CASSKAPGWETQYF. CDR3 in DNA: TGCGCCAGTTCTAAAGCCCCGGGCTGGGAGACCCAGTACTTC.

The chain uses TRBV30 and TRBJ2-2; D is possibly TRBD1 (6 bases). In germline, CDR1 is GTSNPN, CDR2 SVGIG (reference sequence). CDR3 length equals 15 residues. V dropped 4 bases and J dropped 4 bases, with 16 bases sitting between them. The CDR3 region is CAWNFGRGGTGELFF. Written as DNA, the CDR3 is TGTGCCTGGAATTTTGGTCGAGGGGGCACCGGGGAGCTGTTTTTT.

This clonotype has a handful of counts. CDR3 DNA: TGCAGCGTTGAAGATGGCCGGGGGGCTGGAGGAGCTTTCTTT. It encodes CSVEDGRGAGGAFF. The chain links TRBV29-1 to TRBJ1-1, with D possibly matching TRBD1 (6 bases). The CDR3 length is 14 residues. The V gene lost 0 bases and the J gene lost 10 bases, with 18 bases spanning the gap. The V gene's germline CDR1 is SQVTM and CDR2 ANQGSEA.

V and J are TRBV20-1 and TRBJ1-5, with a tentative D call TRBD1 (5 bases). Germline CDR1 and CDR2: DFQATT and SNEGSKA (reference sequence). The CDR3 covers 13 residues. Trimming removed 6 bases at V and 6 bases at J, with 15 bases between. CDR3 loop: CSAPDTRGQPQHF. The CDR3 DNA reads as TGCAGTGCCCCTGACACGAGGGGTCAGCCCCAGCATTTT.

This clonotype has more than one count but fewer than ten. This chain connects TRBV7-2 to TRBJ1-1; no reliable D call. The CDR3 is made up of 11 amino acids. Germline CDR1 SGHTA, CDR2 FQGNSA. The V end was cut by 5 bases, the J end by 11 bases, with 12 bases between. Here the CDR3 DNA reads TGTGCCAGCAGCCAAACACGACTGGCTTTCTTT. This gives the protein CASSQTRLAFF.

This clonotype turned up a few times. J is TRBJ2-7 and V is TRBV7-8, with TRBD2 matching over 7 bases. Per germline, CDR1 SGHVS and CDR2 FQNEAQ. The trim removed 4 bases at V and 4 bases at J, leaving 7 bases unmatched. This CDR3 has 14 amino acids. The CDR3 DNA follows: TGTGCCAGCAGCTGGGGGGGGGAGGTGTACGAGCAGTACTTC. It yields the protein CASSWGGEVYEQYF.

This chain links TRBV12-3 or TRBV12-4 with TRBJ1-2; no clear D. Trimming stripped 0 bases from V and 2 bases from J, with 13 bases between. This CDR3 contains 16 residues. The CDR3 bases are TGTGCCAGCAGTTTAGCCTATATAGGAAAAAACTATGGCTACACCTTC. This translates into CASSLAYIGKNYGYTF.

The chain links TRBV5-1 to TRBJ2-3, with 10 bases aligning to TRBD2. In germline, CDR1 is SGHRS, CDR2 YFSETQ. The CDR3 covers 17 residues. V trimming: 0 bases; J trimming: 3 bases; junction bases outside the gene matches: 7. The CDR3 is CASSLGLAGPRTDTQYF. In DNA form, the CDR3 reads TGCGCCAGCAGCTTGGGACTAGCGGGCCCTCGTACAGATACGCAGTATTTT.

This clonotype was detected only a few times. The chain has TRBV12-3 or TRBV12-4 and TRBJ2-1; D tentatively reads TRBD1 or TRBD2 (5 bases each). CDR3 length: 13 amino acids. V dropped 6 bases and J dropped 7 bases, with 13 bases sitting between them. The CDR3 DNA is TGTGCCAGCAGCCGGGACCTCAGGAATGAGCAGTTCTTC. Protein: CASSRDLRNEQFF.

The sample holds a few counts of this clonotype. A read error may produce the germline difference seen at one junction end. V and J are TRBV7-3 and TRBJ2-1; 14 positions agree with TRBD2. This CDR3 has 18 residues. Germline CDR1 reads SGHTA; CDR2 reads FQGTGA. The CDR3 sequence is CASSLLPGLAGDYNDQFF. The CDR3 DNA reads as TGTGCCAGCAGCTTACTACCGGGACTAGCGGGAGACTACAATGACCAGTTCTTC.